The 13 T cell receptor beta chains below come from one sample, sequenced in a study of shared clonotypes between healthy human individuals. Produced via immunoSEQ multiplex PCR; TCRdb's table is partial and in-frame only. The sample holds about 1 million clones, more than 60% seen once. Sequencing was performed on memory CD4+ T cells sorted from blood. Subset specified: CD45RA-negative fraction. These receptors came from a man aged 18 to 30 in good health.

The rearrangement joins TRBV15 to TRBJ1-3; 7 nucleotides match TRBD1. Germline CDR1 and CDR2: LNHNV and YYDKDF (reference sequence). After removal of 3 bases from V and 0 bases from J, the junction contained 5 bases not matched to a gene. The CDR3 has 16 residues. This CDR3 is CATSRGDRVSGNTIYF. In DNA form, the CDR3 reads TGTGCCACCAGCAGGGGAGACAGGGTCTCTGGAAACACCATATATTTT.

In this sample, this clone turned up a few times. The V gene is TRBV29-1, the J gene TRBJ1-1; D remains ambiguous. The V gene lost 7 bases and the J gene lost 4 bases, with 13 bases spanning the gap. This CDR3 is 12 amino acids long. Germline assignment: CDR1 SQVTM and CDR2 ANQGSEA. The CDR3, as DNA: TGCAGCGCCGTGGATGGCCCCACTGAAGCTTTCTTT. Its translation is CSAVDGPTEAFF.

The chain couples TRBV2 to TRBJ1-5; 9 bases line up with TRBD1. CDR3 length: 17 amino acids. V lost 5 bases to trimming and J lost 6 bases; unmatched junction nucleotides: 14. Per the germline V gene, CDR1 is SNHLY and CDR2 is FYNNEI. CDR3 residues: CASSYRPLQGASQPQHF. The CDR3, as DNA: TGTGCCAGCAGTTACCGGCCCTTACAGGGGGCGAGTCAGCCCCAGCATTTT.

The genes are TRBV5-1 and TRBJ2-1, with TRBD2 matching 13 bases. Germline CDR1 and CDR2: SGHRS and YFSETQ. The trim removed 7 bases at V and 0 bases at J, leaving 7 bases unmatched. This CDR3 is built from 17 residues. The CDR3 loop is CASVALAGGSSYNEQFF. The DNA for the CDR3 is TGCGCCAGCGTCGCACTAGCGGGGGGGAGCTCCTACAATGAGCAGTTCTTC.

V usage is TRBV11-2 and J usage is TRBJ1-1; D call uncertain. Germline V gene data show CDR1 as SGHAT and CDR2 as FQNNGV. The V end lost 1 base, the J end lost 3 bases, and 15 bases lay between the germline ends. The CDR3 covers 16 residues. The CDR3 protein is CASSLGIGRGDTEAFF. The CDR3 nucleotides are TGTGCCAGCAGCTTAGGGATCGGTCGCGGGGACACTGAAGCTTTCTTT. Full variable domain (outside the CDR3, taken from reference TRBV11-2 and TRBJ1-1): EAGVAQSPRYKIIEKRQSVAFWCNPISGHATLYWYQQILGQGPKLLIQFQNNGVVDDSQLPKDRFSAERLKGVDSTLKIQPAKLEDSAVYLCASSLGIGRGDTEAFFGQGTRLTVV.

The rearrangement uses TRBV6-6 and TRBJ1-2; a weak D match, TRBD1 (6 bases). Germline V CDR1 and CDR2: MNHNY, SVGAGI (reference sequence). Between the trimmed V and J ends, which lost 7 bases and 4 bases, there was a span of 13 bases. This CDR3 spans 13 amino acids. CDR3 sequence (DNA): TGTGCCAGCAACCCGGACAGAACCTATGGCTACACCTTC. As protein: CASNPDRTYGYTF.

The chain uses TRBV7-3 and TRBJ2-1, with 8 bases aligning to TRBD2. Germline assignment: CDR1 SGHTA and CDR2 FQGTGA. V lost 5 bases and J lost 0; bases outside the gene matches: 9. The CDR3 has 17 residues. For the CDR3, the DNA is TGTGCCAGCAGCCCAGGCTTCGGGGGGGCCTCCTACAATGAGCAGTTCTTC. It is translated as CASSPGFGGASYNEQFF.

The CDR3 reads CASSGERTRSYEQYF. CDR3 bases: TGTGCCAGCAGTGGGGAGAGGACCCGTTCCTACGAGCAGTACTTC. This rearrangement joins TRBV25-1 to TRBJ2-7; a weak D match, TRBD2 (5 bases). The CDR3 is 15 amino acids. V was pared by 4 bases and J by 1 base, with 14 bases between. Germline-derived CDR1 and CDR2 are MGHDK and SYGVNS.

CDR3: CASSRGITGKAPSAAYEQYF. In nucleotides, the CDR3 is TGCGCCAGCAGCCGGGGGATCACAGGGAAGGCGCCTAGCGCCGCCTACGAGCAGTACTTC. The chain links TRBV5-1 to TRBJ2-7, with D perhaps being TRBD1 or TRBD2 (6 bases each). The CDR3 totals 20 residues. The germline gives CDR1 SGHRS, CDR2 YFSETQ. Between the trimmed V and J ends, which lost 4 bases and 2 bases, there was a span of 31 bases.

The CDR3 loop reads CASSPSGIGNTIYF. Written as DNA, the CDR3 is TGTGCCAGCTCACCTAGCGGGATCGGAAACACCATATATTTT. This chain links TRBV18 with TRBJ1-3; D ambiguous. The CDR3 consists of 14 residues. Trimming pared 3 bases from V and 4 bases from J, leaving 10 bases between. CDR1 and CDR2 from the germline V gene are KGHSH and LQKENI.

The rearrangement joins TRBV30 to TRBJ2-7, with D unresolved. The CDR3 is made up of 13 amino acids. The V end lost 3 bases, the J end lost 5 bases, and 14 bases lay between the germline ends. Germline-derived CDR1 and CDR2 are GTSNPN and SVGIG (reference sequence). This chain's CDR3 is CAWRYGQGHEQYF. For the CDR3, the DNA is TGTGCCTGGAGGTACGGTCAAGGCCACGAGCAGTACTTC.

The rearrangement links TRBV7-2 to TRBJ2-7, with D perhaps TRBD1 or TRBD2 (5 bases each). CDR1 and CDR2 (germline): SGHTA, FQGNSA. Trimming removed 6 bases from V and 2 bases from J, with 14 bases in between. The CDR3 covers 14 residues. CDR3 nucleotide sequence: TGTGCCAGCAGTCCAGACCAGGGACCCTACGAGCAGTACTTC. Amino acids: CASSPDQGPYEQYF.

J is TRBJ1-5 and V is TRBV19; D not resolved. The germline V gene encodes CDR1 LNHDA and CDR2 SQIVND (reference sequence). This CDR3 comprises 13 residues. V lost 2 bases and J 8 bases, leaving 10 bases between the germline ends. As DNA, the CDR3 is TGTGCCAGTAGTATACTCCCGAACAAGCCCCAGCATTTT. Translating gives CASSILPNKPQHF.